These T cell receptor beta chains were read from a single sample in a study of blood T cell repertoires in COVID-19. Method: immunoSEQ multiplex PCR; TCRdb's copy keeps in-frame clones and lacks some. This table has hundreds of thousands of clones, under 90% appearing once. Sample: PBMCs or T cells enriched from blood (not recorded which). Source of these receptors: a man aged 18-30 years who had recovered from COVID-19. CDR3s include the opening cysteine and the closing phenylalanine or tryptophan. D genes are given only for firm matches.

d_gene,j_gene,v_gene,CDR3aa
-,TRBJ1-3,TRBV5-1,CASSFGGSSGNTIYF
-,TRBJ2-5,TRBV14,CASSQAGVMGTQYF
TRBD2,TRBJ2-2,TRBV19,CASSILREGQFGTGELFF
-,TRBJ2-5,TRBV9,CASSVGQGTETQYF
TRBD1,TRBJ1-5,TRBV30,CAWSAGQGWQPQHF
-,TRBJ1-1,TRBV11-3,CASSLVGSTEAFF
TRBD2,TRBJ2-1,TRBV5-1,CASSLALAGNEQFF
-,TRBJ2-5,TRBV28,CASSHAKQGLGETQYF
TRBD1,TRBJ1-2,TRBV5-4,CASSSDPGQGRGYTF
TRBD1,TRBJ2-7,TRBV4-1,CASSLRGQGHEQYF
TRBD1,TRBJ1-1,TRBV10-2,CASSERGPTGQAFF
TRBD2,TRBJ2-1,TRBV19,CASSIGAGAPVEQFF
-,TRBJ2-4,TRBV10-3,CAISGDKNIQYF
-,TRBJ2-7,TRBV28,CASSRPPDSSYEQYF
-,TRBJ2-3,TRBV11-2,CASSLGTSTDTQYF
TRBD2,TRBJ2-2,TRBV5-1,CASSLSGTNTGELFF
-,TRBJ1-6,TRBV3-1/TRBV3-2,CASSLAENSPLHF
TRBD2,TRBJ2-1,TRBV13,CASSPTPLAGGGSYNEQFF
TRBD1,TRBJ1-2,TRBV7-2,CASSFGQGRYYGYTF
TRBD1,TRBJ2-2,TRBV5-1,CASSLGRDRVLLDTGELFF
-,TRBJ1-2,TRBV10-3,CAISQTVGYGYTF
TRBD1,TRBJ2-7,TRBV5-1,CASSYGTGGVYEQYF
-,TRBJ1-4,TRBV18,CASSPRGSGRQGEKLFF
-,TRBJ2-3,TRBV28,CASSSPKRHTDTQYF
TRBD1,TRBJ1-5,TRBV19,CASSRDDREQPQHF